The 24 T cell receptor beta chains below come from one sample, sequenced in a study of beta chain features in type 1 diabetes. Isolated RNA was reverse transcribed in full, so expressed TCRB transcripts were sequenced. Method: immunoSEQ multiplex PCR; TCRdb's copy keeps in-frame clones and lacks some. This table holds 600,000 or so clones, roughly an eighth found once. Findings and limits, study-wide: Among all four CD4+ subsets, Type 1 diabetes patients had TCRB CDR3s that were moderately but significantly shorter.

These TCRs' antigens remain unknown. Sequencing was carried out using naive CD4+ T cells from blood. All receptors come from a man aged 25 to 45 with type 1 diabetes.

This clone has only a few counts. CDR3 sequence: CSVERGAGGEQFF. In DNA form, the CDR3 reads TGCAGCGTTGAACGAGGGGCTGGGGGTGAGCAGTTCTTC. V and J are TRBV29-1 and TRBJ2-1; D might be TRBD1 or TRBD2, each matching 5 bases. V was clipped by 2 bases and J by 9 bases, with 14 bases between them. The CDR3 loop spans 13 amino acids. Germline-derived CDR1 and CDR2 are SQVTM and ANQGSEA.

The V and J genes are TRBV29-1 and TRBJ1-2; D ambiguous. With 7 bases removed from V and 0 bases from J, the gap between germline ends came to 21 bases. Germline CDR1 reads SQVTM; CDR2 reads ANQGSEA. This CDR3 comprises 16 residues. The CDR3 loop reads CSADGWTKTTNYGYTF. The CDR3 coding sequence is TGCAGCGCTGACGGTTGGACTAAGACCACTAACTATGGCTACACCTTC.

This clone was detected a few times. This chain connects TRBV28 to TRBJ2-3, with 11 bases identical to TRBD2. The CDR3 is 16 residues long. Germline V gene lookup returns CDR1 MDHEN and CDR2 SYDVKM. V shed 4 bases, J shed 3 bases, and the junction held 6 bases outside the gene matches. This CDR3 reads CASSSPRTSGTDTQYF. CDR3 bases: TGTGCCAGCAGTTCCCCCAGGACTAGCGGGACAGATACGCAGTATTTT.

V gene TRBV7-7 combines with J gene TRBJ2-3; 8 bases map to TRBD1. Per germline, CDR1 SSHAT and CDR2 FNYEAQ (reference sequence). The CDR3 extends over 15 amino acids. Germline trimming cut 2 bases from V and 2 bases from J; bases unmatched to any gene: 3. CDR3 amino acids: CASSLLGQDTDTQYF. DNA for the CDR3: TGTGCCAGCAGCTTACTGGGACAGGACACAGATACGCAGTATTTT.

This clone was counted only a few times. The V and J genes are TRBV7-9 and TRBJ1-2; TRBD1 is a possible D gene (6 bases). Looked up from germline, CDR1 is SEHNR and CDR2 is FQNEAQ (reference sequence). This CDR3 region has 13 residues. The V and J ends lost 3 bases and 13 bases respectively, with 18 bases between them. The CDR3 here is CASSLASRGRATF. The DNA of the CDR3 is TGTGCCAGCAGCTTGGCTTCCAGGGGCCGAGCCACCTTC.

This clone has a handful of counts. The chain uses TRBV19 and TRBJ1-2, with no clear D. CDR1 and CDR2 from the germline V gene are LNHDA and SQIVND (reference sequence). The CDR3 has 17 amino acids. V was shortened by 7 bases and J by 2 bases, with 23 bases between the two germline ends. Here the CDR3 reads CASTPTSPGSLNYGYTF. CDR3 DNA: TGTGCCAGTACCCCGACATCTCCCGGGTCCCTCAACTATGGCTACACCTTC.

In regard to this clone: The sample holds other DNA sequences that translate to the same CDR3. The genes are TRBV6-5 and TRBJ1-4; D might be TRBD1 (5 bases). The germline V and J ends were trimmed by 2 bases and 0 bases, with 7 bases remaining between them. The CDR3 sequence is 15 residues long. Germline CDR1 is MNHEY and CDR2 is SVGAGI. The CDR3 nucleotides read TGTGCCAGCAGTTACGACAGAGCAACTAATGAAAAACTGTTTTTT. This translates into CASSYDRATNEKLFF.

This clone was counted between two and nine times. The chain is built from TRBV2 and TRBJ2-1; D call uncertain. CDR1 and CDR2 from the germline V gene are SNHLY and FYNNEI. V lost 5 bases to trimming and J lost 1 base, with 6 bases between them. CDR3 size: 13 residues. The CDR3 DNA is TGTGCCAGCAGTTTGGATTCCTACAATGAGCAGTTCTTC. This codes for CASSLDSYNEQFF.

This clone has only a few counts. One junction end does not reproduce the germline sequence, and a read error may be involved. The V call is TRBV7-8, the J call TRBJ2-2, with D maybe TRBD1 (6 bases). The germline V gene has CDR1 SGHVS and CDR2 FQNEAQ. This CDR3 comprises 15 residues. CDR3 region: CASTLTTGPNGELFF. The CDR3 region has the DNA TGTGCCAGCACCTTAACGACAGGCCCCAACGGGGAGCTGTTTTTT.

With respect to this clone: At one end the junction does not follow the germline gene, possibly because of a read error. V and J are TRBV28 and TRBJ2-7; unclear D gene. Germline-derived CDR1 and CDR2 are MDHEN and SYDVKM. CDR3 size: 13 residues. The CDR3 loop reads CASSPPGPPAWNF. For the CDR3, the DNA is TGTGCCAGCAGCCCTCCAGGCCCCCCAGCGTGGAACTTC.

The CDR3 coding sequence is TGCGCCAGCAGCCCGGGGGCGAACTCGAACACCGGGGAGCTGTTTTTT. This translates into CASSPGANSNTGELFF. The chain joins TRBV5-1 to TRBJ2-2; D is perhaps TRBD1 or TRBD2 (6 bases each). The length of the CDR3 is 16 residues. Germline CDR1 is SGHRS and CDR2 is YFSETQ. The V end lost 4 bases, the J end lost 0 bases, and 13 bases lay between the germline ends.

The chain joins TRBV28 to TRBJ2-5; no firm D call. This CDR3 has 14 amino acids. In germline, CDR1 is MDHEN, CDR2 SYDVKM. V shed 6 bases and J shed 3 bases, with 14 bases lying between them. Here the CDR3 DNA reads TGTGCCAGCAGCCCGTTCGAGCGAAAAGAGACCCAGTACTTC. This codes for CASSPFERKETQYF.

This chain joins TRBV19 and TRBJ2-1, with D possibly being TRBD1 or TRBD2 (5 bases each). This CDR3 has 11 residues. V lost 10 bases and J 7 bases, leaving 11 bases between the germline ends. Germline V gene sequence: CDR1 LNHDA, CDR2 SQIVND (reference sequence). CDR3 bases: TGTGCCATGGGGACGGGGAATGAGCAGTTCTTC. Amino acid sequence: CAMGTGNEQFF.

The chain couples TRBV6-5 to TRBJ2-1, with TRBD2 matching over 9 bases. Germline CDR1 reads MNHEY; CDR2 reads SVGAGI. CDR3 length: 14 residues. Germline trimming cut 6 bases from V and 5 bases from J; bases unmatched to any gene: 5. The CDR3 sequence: CASSRERGDNEQFF. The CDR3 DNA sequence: TGTGCCAGCAGCAGGGAGCGGGGGGACAATGAGCAGTTCTTC.

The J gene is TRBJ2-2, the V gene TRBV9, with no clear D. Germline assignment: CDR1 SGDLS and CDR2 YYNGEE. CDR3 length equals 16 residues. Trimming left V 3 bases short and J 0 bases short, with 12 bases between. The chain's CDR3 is CASSAKTIANTGELFF. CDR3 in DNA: TGTGCCAGCAGCGCCAAGACAATTGCGAACACCGGGGAGCTGTTTTTT.

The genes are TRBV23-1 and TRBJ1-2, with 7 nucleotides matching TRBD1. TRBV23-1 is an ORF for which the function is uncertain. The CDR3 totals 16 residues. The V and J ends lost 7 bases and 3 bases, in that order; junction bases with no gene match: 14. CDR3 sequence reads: CASTHGPGTEYYGYTF. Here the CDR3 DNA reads TGCGCCAGCACTCACGGGCCAGGGACAGAGTACTATGGCTACACCTTC.

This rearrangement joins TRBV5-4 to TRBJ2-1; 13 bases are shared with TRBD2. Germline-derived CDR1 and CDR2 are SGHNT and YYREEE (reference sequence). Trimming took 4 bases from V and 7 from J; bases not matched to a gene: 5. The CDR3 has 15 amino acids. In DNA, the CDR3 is TGTGCCAGCAGCGATTTGACTAGCGGGGGGAATGAGCAGTTCTTC. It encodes CASSDLTSGGNEQFF.

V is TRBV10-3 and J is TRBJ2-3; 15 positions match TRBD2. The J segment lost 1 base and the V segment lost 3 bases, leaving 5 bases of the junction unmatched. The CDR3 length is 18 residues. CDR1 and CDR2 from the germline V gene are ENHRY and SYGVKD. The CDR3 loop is CAISDHGTSGGRTDTQYF. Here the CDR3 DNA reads TGTGCCATCAGTGATCACGGGACTAGCGGGGGGCGCACAGATACGCAGTATTTT.

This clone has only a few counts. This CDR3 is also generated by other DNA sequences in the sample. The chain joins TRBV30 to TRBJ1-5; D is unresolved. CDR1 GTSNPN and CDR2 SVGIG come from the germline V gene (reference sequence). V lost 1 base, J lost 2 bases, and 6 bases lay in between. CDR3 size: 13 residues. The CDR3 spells CAWSAGGNQPQHF. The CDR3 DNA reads TGTGCCTGGAGTGCCGGGGGCAATCAGCCCCAGCATTTT.

DNA of the CDR3: TGCGCCAGCAGCCCAACAGGGGGCAAGCCTAACTATGGCTACACCTTC. It translates to CASSPTGGKPNYGYTF. V usage is TRBV4-3 and J usage is TRBJ1-2, with 9 bases fitting TRBD1. V lost 4 bases to trimming and J lost 0 bases; unmatched junction nucleotides: 6. Germline CDR1 reads LGHNA; CDR2 reads YSLEER. The CDR3 runs 16 residues.

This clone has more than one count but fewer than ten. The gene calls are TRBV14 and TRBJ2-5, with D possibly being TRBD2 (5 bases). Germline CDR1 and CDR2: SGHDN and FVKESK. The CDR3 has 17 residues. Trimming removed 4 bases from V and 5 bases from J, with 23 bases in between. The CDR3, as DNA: TGTGCCAGCAGCCCGGGCCTCCCAGAAAGGGAGATCGAGACCCAGTACTTC. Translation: CASSPGLPEREIETQYF.

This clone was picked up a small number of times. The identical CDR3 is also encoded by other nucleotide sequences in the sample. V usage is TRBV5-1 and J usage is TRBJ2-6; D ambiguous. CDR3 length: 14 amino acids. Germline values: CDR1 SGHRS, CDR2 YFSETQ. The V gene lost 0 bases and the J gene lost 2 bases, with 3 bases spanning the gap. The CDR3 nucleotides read TGCGCCAGCAGCTTGGTGGCTGGGGCCAACGTCCTGACTTTC. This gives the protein CASSLVAGANVLTF.

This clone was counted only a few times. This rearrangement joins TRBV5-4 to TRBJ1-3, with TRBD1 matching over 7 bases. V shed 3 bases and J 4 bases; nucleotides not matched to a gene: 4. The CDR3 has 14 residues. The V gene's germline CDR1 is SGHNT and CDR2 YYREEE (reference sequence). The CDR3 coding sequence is TGTGCCAGCAGCTCCCCGGGACAGGGAAACACCATATATTTT. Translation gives CASSSPGQGNTIYF.

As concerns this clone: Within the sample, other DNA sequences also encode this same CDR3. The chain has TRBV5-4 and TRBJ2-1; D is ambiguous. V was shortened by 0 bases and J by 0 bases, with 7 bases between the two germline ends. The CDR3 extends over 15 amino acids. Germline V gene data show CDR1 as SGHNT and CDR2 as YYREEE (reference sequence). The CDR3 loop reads CASSLDGSSYNEQFF. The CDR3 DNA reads TGTGCCAGCAGCTTGGACGGTAGCTCCTACAATGAGCAGTTCTTC.